One T cell receptor beta chain is described in this entry. These data originate in a study of blood T cell repertoires in COVID-19. Enrollees, about 18 to 89 years old, lived in around 23 US areas. Original processing notes: Reference gene primer amplification in the assay estimated nucleated cell counts. Profiled with immunoSEQ multiplex PCR; TCRdb holds only in-frame clones, not every one. From that table come the V and J calls and clone size; the DNA was used to work out D and trimming. The table records 400,000 or so clones, about 89% of them present only once. The length of the CDR3 is 15 residues. Trimming cost V 1 base and J 6 bases; bases outside gene matches: 3. Germline V CDR1 and CDR2: SGHVS, FQNEAQ.

The source of this sequence is a man in his forties in a cohort exposed to, infected with or recovered from COVID-19 (not recorded which). The V call is TRBV7-8, the J call TRBJ1-5; 10 bases are a match to TRBD1. The specimen sequenced was PBMCs or T cells enriched from blood (not recorded which). The CDR3 bases are TGTGCCAGCAGCTTAGGGACAGGGGGACGTCAGCCCCAGCATTTT. Translation gives CASSLGTGGRQPQHF. The variable domain in full, with the rest retrieved from reference TRBV7-8 and TRBJ1-5, is GAGVSQSPRYKVAKRGQDVALRCDPISGHVSLFWYQQALGQGPEFLTYFQNEAQLDKSGLPSDRFFAERPEGSVSTLKIQRTQQEDSAVYLCASSLGTGGRQPQHFGDGTRLSIL.